These 5 T cell receptor beta chains came from one sample sequenced in a study of regulatory T cells in long-lasting Graves disease. As for time point: newly diagnosed GD, antithyroid drugs for less than 3 months. From PBMCs, RNA was extracted and then used to make the TCR library. Libraries of TCR beta came from iRepertoire HTBI primers plus Arm-PCR of CDR3 regions. TCRdb called the multiplex PCR reads again in MiXCR, with one record for every CDR3 protein. Counted here are 400,000 to 500,000 distinct CDR3 sequences, roughly 15% occurring once; the ten biggest clones make up about 25%. This same sample was also part of a study on T cells in Graves' hyperthyroidism and ophthalmopathy.

The specimen comprised peripheral blood mononuclear cells (PBMCs), sampled at new diagnosis, from a patient treated with antithyroid drugs. The receptors derive from a woman aged 18-29 years with Graves disease.

Regarding this clonotype: A single base separates this from a much larger clone, so it may be a read error. The genes are TRBV12-3 or TRBV12-4 and TRBJ1-5; D gene uncertain. There are 18 residues in the CDR3. Trimming cost V 6 bases and J 0 bases, with 21 bases left between them. The DNA of the CDR3 is TGTGCCAGCAGCTGGGTGGCAAGGAATAGATATAGCAATCAGCCCCAGCATTTT. The encoded protein is CASSWVARNRYSNQPQHF.

This clonotype turned up a few times. The chain links TRBV14 to TRBJ2-3; tentatively, D is TRBD1 or TRBD2 (5 bases each). This CDR3 is built from 17 residues. V was pared by 4 bases and J by 1 base, with 18 bases between. In germline, CDR1 is SGHDN, CDR2 FVKESK. The CDR3 bases are TGTGCCAGCAGCCCCTTAAGGGGAGTAACGCGCACAGATACGCAGTATTTT. This gives the protein CASSPLRGVTRTDTQYF.

The V and J genes are TRBV6-1 and TRBJ2-2, with D possibly being TRBD1 (5 bases). Trimming left V 7 bases short and J 0 bases short, with 9 bases between. The CDR3 runs to 14 residues. The germline CDR1 and CDR2 sequences are MNHNS and SASEGT. The CDR3 sequence: CASKWGTNTGELFF. The CDR3 DNA reads TGTGCCAGCAAATGGGGCACGAACACCGGGGAGCTGTTTTTT.

This clonotype showed up many times. The chain uses TRBV20-1 and TRBJ2-1; TRBD2 matches at 7 bases. The CDR3 has 15 amino acids. Germline values: CDR1 DFQATT, CDR2 SNEGSKA (reference sequence). The J segment lost 3 bases and the V segment lost 4 bases, leaving 9 bases of the junction unmatched. The CDR3 loop reads CSANPGLGNYNEQFF. DNA for the CDR3: TGCAGTGCTAACCCTGGACTAGGGAACTACAATGAGCAGTTCTTC.

This clonotype has at least ten counts. The V gene is TRBV29-1, the J gene TRBJ1-1, with D maybe TRBD1 (6 bases). Germline values: CDR1 SQVTM, CDR2 ANQGSEA. Deletions cut 1 base from V and 1 base from J, with 13 bases between. The CDR3 totals 15 residues. Here the CDR3 DNA reads TGCAGCGTTGAAGGTACGGGGGCTCGGAACACTGAAGCTTTCTTT. Its protein is CSVEGTGARNTEAFF.